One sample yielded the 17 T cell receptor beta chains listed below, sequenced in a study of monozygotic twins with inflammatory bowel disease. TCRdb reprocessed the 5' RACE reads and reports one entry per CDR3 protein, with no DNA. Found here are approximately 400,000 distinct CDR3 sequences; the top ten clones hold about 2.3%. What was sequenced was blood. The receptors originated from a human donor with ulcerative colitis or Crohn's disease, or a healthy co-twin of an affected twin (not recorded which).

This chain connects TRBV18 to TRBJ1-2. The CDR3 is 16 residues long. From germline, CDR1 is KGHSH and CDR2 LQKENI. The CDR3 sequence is CASSPKAGQLKSGYTF. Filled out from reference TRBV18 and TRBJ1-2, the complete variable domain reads NAGVMQNPRHLVRRRGQEARLRCSPMKGHSHVYWYRQLPEEGLKFMVYLQKENIIDESGMPKERFSAEFPKEGPSILRIQQVVRGDSAAYFCASSPKAGQLKSGYTFGSGTRLTVV.

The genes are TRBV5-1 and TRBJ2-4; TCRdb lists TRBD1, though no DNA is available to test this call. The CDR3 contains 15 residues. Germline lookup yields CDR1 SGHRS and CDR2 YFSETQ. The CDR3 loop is CASSRPGGAGNIQYF.

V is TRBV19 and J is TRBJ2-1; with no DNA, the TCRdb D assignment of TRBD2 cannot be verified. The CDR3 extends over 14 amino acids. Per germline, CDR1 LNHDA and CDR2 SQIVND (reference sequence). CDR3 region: CASTGRESYNEQFF. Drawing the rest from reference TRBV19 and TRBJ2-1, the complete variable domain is DGGITQSPKYLFRKEGQNVTLSCEQNLNHDAMYWYRQDPGQGLRLIYYSQIVNDFQKGDIAEGYSVSREKKESFPLTVTSAQKNPTAFYLCASTGRESYNEQFFGPGTRLTVL.

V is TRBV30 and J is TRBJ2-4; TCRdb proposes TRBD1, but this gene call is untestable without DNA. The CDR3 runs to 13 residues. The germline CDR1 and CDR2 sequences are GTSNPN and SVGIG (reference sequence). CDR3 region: CAWSAGTPNIQYF.

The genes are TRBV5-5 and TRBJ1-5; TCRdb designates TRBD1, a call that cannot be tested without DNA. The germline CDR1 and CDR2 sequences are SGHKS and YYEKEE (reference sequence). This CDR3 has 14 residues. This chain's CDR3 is CASSFEARGQPQHF.

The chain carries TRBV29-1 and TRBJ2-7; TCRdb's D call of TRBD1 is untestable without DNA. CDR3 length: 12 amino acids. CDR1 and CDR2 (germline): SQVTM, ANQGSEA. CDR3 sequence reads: CSAGQGGYEQYF.

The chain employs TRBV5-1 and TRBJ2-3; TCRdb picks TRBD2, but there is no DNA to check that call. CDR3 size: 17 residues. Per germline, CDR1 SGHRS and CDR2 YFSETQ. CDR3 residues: CASRGLAGSRGTDTQYF.

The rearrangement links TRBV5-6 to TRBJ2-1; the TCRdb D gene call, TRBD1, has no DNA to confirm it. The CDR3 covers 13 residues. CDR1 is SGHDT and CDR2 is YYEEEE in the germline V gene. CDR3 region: CASSPFRENEQFF.

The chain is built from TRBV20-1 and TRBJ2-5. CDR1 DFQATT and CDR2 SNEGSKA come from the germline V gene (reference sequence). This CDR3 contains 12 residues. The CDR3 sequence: CSARANQETQYF.

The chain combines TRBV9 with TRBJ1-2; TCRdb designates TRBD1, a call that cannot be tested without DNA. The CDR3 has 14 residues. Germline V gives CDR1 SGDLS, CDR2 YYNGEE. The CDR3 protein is CASSFTGGRNGYTF.

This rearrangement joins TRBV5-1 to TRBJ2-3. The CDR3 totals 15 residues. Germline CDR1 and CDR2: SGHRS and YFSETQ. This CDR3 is CASSLDRPDTDTQYF.

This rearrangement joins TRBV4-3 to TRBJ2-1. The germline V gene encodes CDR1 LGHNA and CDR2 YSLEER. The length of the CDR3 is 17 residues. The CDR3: CASSQDLLRESYNEQFF.

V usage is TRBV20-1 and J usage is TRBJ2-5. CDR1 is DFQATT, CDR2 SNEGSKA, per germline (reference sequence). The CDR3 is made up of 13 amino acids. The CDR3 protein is CSAFRRTKETQYF.

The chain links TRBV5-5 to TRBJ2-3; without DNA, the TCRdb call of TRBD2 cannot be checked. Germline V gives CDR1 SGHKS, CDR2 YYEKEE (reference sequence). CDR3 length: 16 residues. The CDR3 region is CASSLWFIAGEDTQYF. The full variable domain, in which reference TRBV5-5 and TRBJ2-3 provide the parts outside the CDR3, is DAGVTQSPTHLIKTRGQQVTLRCSPISGHKSVSWYQQVLGQGPQFIFQYYEKEERGRGNFPDRFSARQFPNYSSELNVNALLLGDSALYLCASSLWFIAGEDTQYFGPGTRLTVL.

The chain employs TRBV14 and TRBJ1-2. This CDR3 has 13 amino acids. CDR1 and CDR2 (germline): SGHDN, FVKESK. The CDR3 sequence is CASSQLRNYGYTF.

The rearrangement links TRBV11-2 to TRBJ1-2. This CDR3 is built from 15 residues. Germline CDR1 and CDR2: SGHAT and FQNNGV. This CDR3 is CASSSPPDGNYGYTF. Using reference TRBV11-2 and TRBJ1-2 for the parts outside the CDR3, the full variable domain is EAGVAQSPRYKIIEKRQSVAFWCNPISGHATLYWYQQILGQGPKLLIQFQNNGVVDDSQLPKDRFSAERLKGVDSTLKIQPAKLEDSAVYLCASSSPPDGNYGYTFGSGTRLTVV.

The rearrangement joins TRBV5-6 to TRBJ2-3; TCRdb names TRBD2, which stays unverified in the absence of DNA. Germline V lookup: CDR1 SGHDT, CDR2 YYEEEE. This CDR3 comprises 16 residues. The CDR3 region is CASSFLAGGGTDTQYF. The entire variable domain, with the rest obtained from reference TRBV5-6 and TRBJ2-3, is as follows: DAGVTQSPTHLIKTRGQQVTLRCSPKSGHDTVSWYQQALGQGPQFIFQYYEEEERQRGNFPDRFSGHQFPNYSSELNVNALLLGDSALYLCASSFLAGGGTDTQYFGPGTRLTVL.